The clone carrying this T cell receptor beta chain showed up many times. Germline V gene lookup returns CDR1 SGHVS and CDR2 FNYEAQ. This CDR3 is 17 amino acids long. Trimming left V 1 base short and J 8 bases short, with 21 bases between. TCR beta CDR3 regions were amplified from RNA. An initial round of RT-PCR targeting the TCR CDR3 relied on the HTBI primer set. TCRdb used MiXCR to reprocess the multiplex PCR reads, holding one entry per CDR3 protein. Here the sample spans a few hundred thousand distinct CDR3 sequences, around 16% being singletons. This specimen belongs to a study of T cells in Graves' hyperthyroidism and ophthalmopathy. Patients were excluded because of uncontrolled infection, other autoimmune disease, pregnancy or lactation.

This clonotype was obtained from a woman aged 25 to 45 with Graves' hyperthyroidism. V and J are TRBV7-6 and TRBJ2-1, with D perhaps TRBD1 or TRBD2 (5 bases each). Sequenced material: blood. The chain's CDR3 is CASSLGGGFAIRDEQFF. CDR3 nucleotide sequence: TGTGCCAGCAGCTTAGGTGGGGGATTCGCGATTCGGGATGAGCAGTTCTTC. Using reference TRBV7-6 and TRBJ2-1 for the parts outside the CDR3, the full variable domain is GAGVSQSPRYKVTKRGQDVALRCDPISGHVSLYWYRQALGQGPEFLTYFNYEAQQDKSGLPNDRFSAERPEGSISTLTIQRTEQRDSAMYRCASSLGGGFAIRDEQFFGPGTRLTVL.